These T cell receptor beta chains were read from a single sample in a study of control samples from healthy donors and cancer patients. TCRdb keeps only in-frame clones here, not all; method: immunoSEQ multiplex PCR. The sample lists 35,000 to 50,000 clones, about 94% occurring once. Sequencing was performed on blood. These receptors all come from a man aged 55 to 70 in good health. Both conserved end residues are part of each CDR3. The D gene is left open where the match is weak. Clone size is stated in some rows and not others, as once, few, many or a class when expanded.

j_call v_call d_call clone_size cdr3_nt cdr3_aa
TRBJ2-1 TRBV11-3 TRBD1 . TGTGCCAGCAGCTCCCCGCTTAAATCTGACAGGGTTAACTACAATGAGCAGTTCTTC CASSSPLKSDRVNYNEQFF
TRBJ1-1 TRBV6-5 . . TGTGCCAGCAGTTACTATGGCGGGGGGAACACTGAAGCTTTCTTT CASSYYGGGNTEAFF
TRBJ2-5 TRBV28 . . TGTGCCAGCAGTTTAATGGGGCAGGCCCAAGAGACCCAGTACTTC CASSLMGQAQETQYF
TRBJ1-2 TRBV11-3 . . TGTGCCAGCAGCTTAGGGACACCGAGATTGTCTTCGGGCTACACCTTC CASSLGTPRLSSGYTF
TRBJ2-1 TRBV7-2 TRBD2 . TGTGCCAGCAGCTTAGCCGGAGCGGGAGTGGCCTACAATGAGCAGTTCTTC CASSLAGAGVAYNEQFF
TRBJ1-5 TRBV7-9 TRBD1 . TGTGCCAGCAGCTTCACAGGGGGCAATCAGCCCCAGCATTTT CASSFTGGNQPQHF
TRBJ1-5 TRBV20-1 TRBD1 . TGCAGTGCTAGTCGAGGGGGCCGGGAGCCCCAGCATTTT CSASRGGREPQHF
TRBJ1-5 TRBV6-5 TRBD1 . TGTGCCAGCAGTCGACAGGGTTATAGCAATCAGCCCCAGCATTTT CASSRQGYSNQPQHF
TRBJ2-5 TRBV2 TRBD2 once TGTGCCAGCAGTGAAGGTCTAGCGGGAGGTGGAGAGACCCAGTACTTC CASSEGLAGGGETQYF
TRBJ1-4 TRBV30 . . TGTGCCTGGAGTGGGGGGCAGGATGCAACTAATGAAAAACTGTTTTTT CAWSGGQDATNEKLFF
TRBJ2-7 TRBV7-6 . . TGTGCCAGCAGCTTAGCATGGTCCCAGGCCAGCTCCTACGAGCAGTACTTC CASSLAWSQASSYEQYF
TRBJ2-2 TRBV5-1 TRBD1 . TGCGCCAGCAGACCGGGACAGGTAACGAACACCGGGGAGCTGTTTTTT CASRPGQVTNTGELFF
TRBJ1-4 TRBV13 . . TGTGCCAGCAGCGGACGGGGTTTGGGTGAAAAACTGTTTTTT CASSGRGLGEKLFF
TRBJ1-5 TRBV28 TRBD1 . TGTGCCAGCAGTTTGATCCCAATGTGGGGGGGACAGGGGAGTTATCAGCCCCAGCATTTT CASSLIPMWGGQGSYQPQHF
TRBJ2-1 TRBV5-1 . . TGCGCCAGCAGCTTCGTCAGGGACCCCCTGTTCTCCTACAATGAGCAGTTCTTC CASSFVRDPLFSYNEQFF
TRBJ2-1 TRBV7-9 . . TGTGCCAGCAGGAAAAACCGGGGGCGGTCAATGGACAATGAGCAGTTCTTC CASRKNRGRSMDNEQFF
TRBJ2-7 TRBV6-1 . . TGTGCCAGCAGTGAAGCGTCAGGGGCTTTCGACGAGCAGTACTTC CASSEASGAFDEQYF
TRBJ2-1 TRBV15 TRBD2 . TGTGCCACCAGCAGAGAGAGACTAGCGGGAGTCGATGAGCAGTTCTTC CATSRERLAGVDEQFF
TRBJ2-7 TRBV3-1/TRBV3-2 TRBD2 . TGTGCCAGCAGCCCGCGGGGGGTCTCCTACGAGCAGTACTTC CASSPRGVSYEQYF
TRBJ1-1 TRBV3-1/TRBV3-2 . . TGTGCCAGCAGCCAAGTTAGGGTGAAAGGGAACACTGAAGCTTTCTTT CASSQVRVKGNTEAFF
TRBJ1-3 TRBV19 TRBD1 few TGTGCCAGTAGTTTTCGACAGGGGAAGGGCACCATATATTTT CASSFRQGKGTIYF
TRBJ1-1 TRBV11-3 TRBD1 . TGTGCCAGCAGCTTAGGGGACAGGGTGATGAACACTGAAGCTTTCTTT CASSLGDRVMNTEAFF